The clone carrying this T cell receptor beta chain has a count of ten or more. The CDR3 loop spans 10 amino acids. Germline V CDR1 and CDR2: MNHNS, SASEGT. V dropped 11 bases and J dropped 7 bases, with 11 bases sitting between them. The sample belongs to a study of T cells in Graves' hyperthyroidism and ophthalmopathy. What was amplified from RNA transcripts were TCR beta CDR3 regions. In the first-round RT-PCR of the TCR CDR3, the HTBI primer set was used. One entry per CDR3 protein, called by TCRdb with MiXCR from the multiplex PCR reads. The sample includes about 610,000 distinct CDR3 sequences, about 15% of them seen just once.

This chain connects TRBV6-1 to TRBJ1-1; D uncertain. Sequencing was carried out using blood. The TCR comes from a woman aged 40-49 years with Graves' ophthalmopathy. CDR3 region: CALARVEAFF. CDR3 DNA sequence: TGTGCCTTAGCTCGGGTTGAAGCTTTCTTT.